This TCR beta chain was retrieved from a study of blood T cell repertoires in COVID-19. Study overall: Sources were T cells, B-cell-depleted T cells, or PBMCs; the material itself was cDNA or gDNA.

The CDR3 length is 13 residues. Germline values: CDR1 MNHNS, CDR2 SASEGT. V shed 0 bases and J shed 13 bases, with 15 bases lying between them. Methods used by the authors: For nucleated cells, counts were estimated from reference gene primer amplification. Data came from immunoSEQ multiplex PCR; TCRdb stores just in-frame clones and leaves some out. The V and J calls and clone size were taken over from that table, and D and trimming were inferred from the DNA. This sample yields 240,000 or so clones, of which about 80% are seen a single time; 1.9% belongs to the top ten. This chain links TRBV6-1 with TRBJ1-2; maybe TRBD1 (5 bases). The sample consisted of peripheral blood. The TCR sequence derives from a man younger than 40 who had recovered from COVID-19. CDR3 sequence reads: CASSEADARETTF. For the CDR3, the DNA is TGTGCCAGCAGTGAAGCAGACGCCAGGGAAACCACCTTC.